Listed here are 20 T cell receptor beta chains from one sample, sequenced in a study of blood T cells in healthy people across ages. Primed by a sample-barcoded 5' primer and a J-beta primer mix, a second PCR proceeded for about 6 to 12 cycles. MiXCR, applied by TCRdb to the 5' RACE reads, yields one record per CDR3 protein. The sample lists more than 750,000 distinct CDR3 sequences, almost 30% occurring once. Another study also made use of these data, one on T cells of mothers and their children.

Input material: blood. The receptor source for this set is a woman aged 40 to 55 in good health.

This clonotype turned up a few times. The chain links TRBV4-2 to TRBJ2-1, with TRBD1 matching over 11 bases. CDR1 and CDR2 from the germline V gene are LGHNA and YNFKEQ. Germline trimming cut 4 bases from V and 7 bases from J; bases unmatched to any gene: 12. CDR3 length equals 17 residues. In nucleotides, the CDR3 is TGTGCCAGCAGCCTTTCCGGGGGGACAGGGGGACCGAATGAGCAGTTCTTC. This translates into CASSLSGGTGGPNEQFF.

This clonotype was seen a handful of times. The chain combines TRBV7-9 with TRBJ1-5, with 9 positions matching TRBD1. Germline V gene lookup returns CDR1 SEHNR and CDR2 FQNEAQ (reference sequence). Trimming took 5 bases from V and 1 from J; bases not matched to a gene: 6. The CDR3 is 16 amino acids. The CDR3 protein is CASSAGTGRSNQPQHF. CDR3 DNA: TGTGCCAGCAGCGCCGGGACAGGGAGGAGCAATCAGCCCCAGCATTTT.

V usage is TRBV4-1 and J usage is TRBJ2-5; TRBD2 aligns across 9 bases. Germline V gene data show CDR1 as MGHRA and CDR2 as YSYEKL. The V segment lost 0 bases and the J segment 5 bases; nucleotides outside the gene matches: 13. The CDR3 runs to 18 residues. CDR3: CASSQDLSSGGYRETQYF. Here the CDR3 DNA reads TGCGCCAGCAGCCAAGATCTCAGTAGCGGGGGATATCGGGAGACCCAGTACTTC.

The rearrangement uses TRBV24-1 and TRBJ1-1, with D maybe TRBD1 (6 bases). Germline loops: CDR1 KGHDR, CDR2 SFDVKD. The CDR3 is made up of 13 amino acids. V was shortened by 4 bases and J by 8 bases, with 13 bases between the two germline ends. The CDR3 here is CATSDLSDREAFF. As DNA, the CDR3 is TGTGCCACCAGTGACCTAAGCGACAGGGAAGCTTTCTTT.

Details on this clonotype: This may come from a read error, since a much larger clone is one base off. The chain couples TRBV6-2 or TRBV6-3 to TRBJ1-2; D gene uncertain. Germline CDR1 and CDR2: MNHEY and SVGEGT. The CDR3 consists of 14 residues. The CDR3 protein is CPSGPVGLNYGYTF. CDR3 coding DNA: TGTCCCAGCGGGCCGGTCGGACTGAACTATGGCTACACCTTC.

This chain uses TRBV29-1 with TRBJ1-2, with 7 bases fitting TRBD1. Germline-derived CDR1 and CDR2 are SQVTM and ANQGSEA. The CDR3 has 14 amino acids. The V and J ends lost 6 bases and 4 bases, in that order; junction bases with no gene match: 11. The CDR3 DNA reads as TGCAGCGTCGGCACTACAGGGGCAAGCTATGGCTACACCTTC. Its translation is CSVGTTGASYGYTF.

At least ten counts were recorded for this clonotype. The chain joins TRBV6-2 or TRBV6-3 to TRBJ2-7; D remains ambiguous. This CDR3 contains 14 residues. CDR1 and CDR2 (germline): MNHEY, SVGEGT. V was cut by 6 bases and J by 1 base, with 13 bases left in between. The CDR3 region has the DNA TGTGCCAGCAGCCGGATCAGCGTATCCTACGAGCAGTACTTC. As protein: CASSRISVSYEQYF.

The rearrangement links TRBV5-1 to TRBJ2-1; 12 bases are shared with TRBD2. CDR1 SGHRS and CDR2 YFSETQ come from the germline V gene. V lost 0 bases to trimming and J lost 4 bases; unmatched junction nucleotides: 5. The CDR3 runs 17 residues. CDR3 nucleotides: TGCGCCAGCAGCTTGGGCGCTAGCGGGGGGGGGTACAATGAGCAGTTCTTC. Its translation is CASSLGASGGGYNEQFF.

On this clonotype: The junction departs from germline at one end; a sequencing error may be responsible. The chain links TRBV28 to TRBJ2-7, with no clear D. Germline V lookup: CDR1 MDHEN, CDR2 SYDVKM. This CDR3 has 13 amino acids. CDR3 DNA sequence: TGTGCCACCAGTTTGACCAACTCCTACGAGCAGTACTTC. Translated: CATSLTNSYEQYF. The entire variable domain, with the rest obtained from reference TRBV28 and TRBJ2-7, is as follows: DVKVTQSSRYLVKRTGEKVFLECVQDMDHENMFWYRQDPGLGLRLIYFSYDVKMKEKGDIPEGYSVSREKKERFSLILESASTNQTSMYLCATSLTNSYEQYFGPGTRLTVT.

This clonotype was recorded a few times. The CDR3, as DNA: TGTGCCAGCAGTGCAGGACAGGGGTCGGGTAATTCACCCCTCCACTTT. Encoded protein: CASSAGQGSGNSPLHF. The chain has TRBV12-3 or TRBV12-4 and TRBJ1-6; 9 bases line up with TRBD1. V shed 5 bases, J shed 6 bases, and the junction held 8 bases outside the gene matches. The CDR3 has 16 amino acids.

This clonotype appeared many times. The chain uses TRBV4-1 and TRBJ2-5; 9 bases fit TRBD1. V shed 4 bases and J 5 bases; nucleotides not matched to a gene: 17. CDR3 length equals 18 residues. Per the germline V gene, CDR1 is MGHRA and CDR2 is YSYEKL. CDR3 DNA sequence: TGCGCCAGCAGCCTACAGGGGGCGCTTTTATCGTCCGGGGAGACCCAGTACTTC. Translation gives CASSLQGALLSSGETQYF.

The chain combines TRBV5-1 with TRBJ2-3; 12 bases match TRBD1. The CDR3 has 16 amino acids. Germline CDR1 is SGHRS and CDR2 is YFSETQ. The J segment lost 5 bases and the V segment lost 5 bases, leaving 9 bases of the junction unmatched. CDR3 DNA sequence: TGCGCCAGCAGACCCGGGACAGGGGGCGAGTTAGATACGCAGTATTTT. Translated: CASRPGTGGELDTQYF.

The rearrangement links TRBV28 to TRBJ1-1; D call uncertain. The CDR3 is made up of 13 amino acids. The germline V and J ends were trimmed by 5 bases and 2 bases, with 9 bases remaining between them. The germline V gene encodes CDR1 MDHEN and CDR2 SYDVKM. DNA of the CDR3: TGTGCCAGCAGTCGGATCGAAAACACTGAAGCTTTCTTT. Its translation is CASSRIENTEAFF.

V gene TRBV13 combines with J gene TRBJ2-3; TRBD2 aligns across 12 bases. Germline assignment: CDR1 PRHDT and CDR2 FYEKMQ (reference sequence). This CDR3 region has 15 residues. V shed 4 bases, J shed 7 bases, and the junction held 6 bases outside the gene matches. The chain's CDR3 is CASSSWTSGANTQYF. CDR3 DNA sequence: TGTGCCAGCAGCTCGTGGACTAGCGGGGCAAATACGCAGTATTTT.

V is TRBV29-1 and J is TRBJ1-2; D not certain. Trimming removed 7 bases from V and 0 bases from J, with 9 bases in between. This CDR3 region has 12 residues. CDR1 is SQVTM, CDR2 ANQGSEA, per germline. CDR3 residues: CSAWGANYGYTF. CDR3 nucleotides: TGCAGCGCTTGGGGAGCTAACTATGGCTACACCTTC.

V and J are TRBV21-1 and TRBJ2-5; the D segment call TRBD2 is taken from the table without a DNA check. TRBV21-1 is annotated as a pseudogene. This CDR3 contains 14 residues. The CDR3 loop is CASSPSRVQETQYF. The CDR3, as DNA: TGTGCCAGCAGCCCCTCGCGGGTCCAGGAGACCCAGTACTTC.

This clonotype was seen only a few times. The chain recombines TRBV18 with TRBJ2-1; tentatively, D is TRBD2 (5 bases). Deletions cut 2 bases from V and 13 bases from J, with 15 bases between. Per the germline V gene, CDR1 is KGHSH and CDR2 is LQKENI. CDR3 length: 13 residues. In nucleotides, the CDR3 is TGTGCCAGCTCACCAGGAGAGGGAGTGTTTCAGTTCTTC. Translated: CASSPGEGVFQFF.

This clonotype appeared a few times. The chain uses TRBV20-1 and TRBJ2-5; 9 bases align to TRBD2. Per germline, CDR1 DFQATT and CDR2 SNEGSKA (reference sequence). CDR3 size: 16 residues. Losses at the gene ends were 3 bases for V and 5 bases for J; bases not matched to a gene: 13. This chain's CDR3 is CSASFAASGGMETQYF. DNA for the CDR3: TGCAGTGCTAGTTTTGCCGCCAGCGGGGGGATGGAGACCCAGTACTTC.

This sequence joins TRBV7-8 and TRBJ2-3; D is undetermined. V gave up 1 base and J gave up 1 base, with 15 bases separating them. Looked up from germline, CDR1 is SGHVS and CDR2 is FQNEAQ. This CDR3 is built from 17 residues. The CDR3 bases are TGTGCCAGCAGCTTAGTACCTGGACCGCTTGGCACAGATACGCAGTATTTT. It encodes CASSLVPGPLGTDTQYF.

This clonotype was seen a single time. A much larger clone is a single base away; this may be a read error. This chain connects TRBV4-1 to TRBJ1-2; D unclear. CDR1 is MGHRA and CDR2 is YSYEKL in the germline V gene. The CDR3 spans 15 residues. CDR3 protein: CASSQETNLNYGNTF. CDR3 bases: TGCGCCAGCAGCCAAGAAACAAACCTAAACTATGGCAACACCTTC.